This TCR beta chain was sequenced for a study of post-analysis software for immune sequencing data. Study-level background: Recorded subtypes: relapsing-remitting, secondary progressive, progressive-relapsing; some patients unannotated.

Study-wide findings and caveats: With F measure, samples from one preparation batch clustered together strongly. The study found TRBV5-6, TRBV5-1 and TRBV20-1 among about 5 TRBV segments more frequent in patients than controls. Versus controls, multiple sclerosis patients showed significantly lower diversity (normalized Chao1).

Tagging with unique molecular identifiers was a feature of the TCR beta cDNA libraries. T cells numbering roughly 1 to 11 million yielded cDNA molecules that totaled some 500,000. MiXCR, applied by TCRdb to the PCR reads, yields one record per CDR3 protein. The data contain some 690,000 distinct CDR3 sequences, 25% to 30% of them seen just once; the ten biggest clones take up more than 0.45%. Germline values: CDR1 LGHNA, CDR2 YSLEER. The CDR3 contains 15 residues. As for this clonotype: Its specificity is unknown. One junction end does not reproduce the germline sequence, and a read error may be involved.

The clonotype comes from a girl between 5 and 17 years old with multiple sclerosis. The chain employs TRBV4-3 and TRBJ1-2; D is perhaps TRBD1 (5 bases). The sequencing sample was made of blood. The CDR3 spells CVSSQDAGAAYGYTF. CDR3 nucleotides: TGCGTCAGCAGCCAAGATGCCGGGGCGGCCTATGGCTACACCTTC.